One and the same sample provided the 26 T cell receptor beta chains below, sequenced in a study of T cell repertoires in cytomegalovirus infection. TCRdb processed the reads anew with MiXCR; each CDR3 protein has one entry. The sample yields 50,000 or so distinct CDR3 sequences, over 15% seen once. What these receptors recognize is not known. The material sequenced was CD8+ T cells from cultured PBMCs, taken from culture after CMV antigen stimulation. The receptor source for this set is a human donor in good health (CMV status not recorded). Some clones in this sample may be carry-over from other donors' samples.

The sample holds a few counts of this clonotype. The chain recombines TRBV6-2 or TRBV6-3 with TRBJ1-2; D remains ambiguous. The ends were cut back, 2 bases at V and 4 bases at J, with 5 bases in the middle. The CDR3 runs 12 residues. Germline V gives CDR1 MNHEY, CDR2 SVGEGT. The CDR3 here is CASSYNLYGYTF. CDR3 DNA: TGTGCCAGCAGTTACAATCTCTATGGCTACACCTTC.

The CDR3 protein is CASRSAPEAFF. In nucleotides, the CDR3 is TGTGCCAGCAGAAGTGCCCCTGAAGCTTTCTTT. The chain links TRBV6-2 or TRBV6-3 to TRBJ1-1; D gene ambiguous. Per germline, CDR1 MNHEY and CDR2 SVGEGT. CDR3 length: 11 amino acids. V lost 6 bases, J lost 6 bases, and 8 bases lay in between.

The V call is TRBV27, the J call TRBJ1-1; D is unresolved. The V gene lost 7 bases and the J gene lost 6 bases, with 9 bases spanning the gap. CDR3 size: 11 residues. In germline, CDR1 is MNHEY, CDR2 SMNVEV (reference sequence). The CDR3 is CASTGGSEAFF. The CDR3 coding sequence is TGTGCCAGCACCGGAGGGTCTGAAGCTTTCTTT.

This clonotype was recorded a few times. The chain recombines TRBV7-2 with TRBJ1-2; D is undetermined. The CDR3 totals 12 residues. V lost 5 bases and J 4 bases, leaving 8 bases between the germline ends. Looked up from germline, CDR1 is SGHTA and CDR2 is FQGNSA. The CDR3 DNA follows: TGTGCCAGCAGCACTACAATCTATGGCTACACCTTC. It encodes CASSTTIYGYTF.

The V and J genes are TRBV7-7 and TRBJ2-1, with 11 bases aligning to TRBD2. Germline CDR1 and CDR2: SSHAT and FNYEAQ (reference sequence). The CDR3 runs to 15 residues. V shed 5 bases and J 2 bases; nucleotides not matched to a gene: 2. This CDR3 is CASSAGLAAYNEQFF. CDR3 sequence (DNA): TGTGCCAGCAGCGCGGGACTAGCGGCCTACAATGAGCAGTTCTTC.

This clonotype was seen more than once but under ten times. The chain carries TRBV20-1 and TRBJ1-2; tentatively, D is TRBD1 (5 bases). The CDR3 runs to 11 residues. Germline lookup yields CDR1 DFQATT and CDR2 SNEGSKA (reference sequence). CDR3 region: CMGTVNYGYTF. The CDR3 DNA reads TGCATGGGGACGGTAAACTATGGCTACACCTTC.

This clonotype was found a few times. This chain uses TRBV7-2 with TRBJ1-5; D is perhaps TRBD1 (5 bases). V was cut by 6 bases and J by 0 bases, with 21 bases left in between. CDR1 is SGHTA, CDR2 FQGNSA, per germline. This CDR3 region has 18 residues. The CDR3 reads CASSTYTGRGFSNQPQHF. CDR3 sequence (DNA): TGTGCCAGCAGTACGTACACGGGGAGGGGTTTTAGCAATCAGCCCCAGCATTTT.

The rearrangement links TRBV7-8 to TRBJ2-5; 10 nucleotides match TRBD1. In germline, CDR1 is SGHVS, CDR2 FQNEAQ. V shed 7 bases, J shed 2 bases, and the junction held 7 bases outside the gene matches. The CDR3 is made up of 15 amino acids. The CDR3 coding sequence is TGTGCCAGCAACCGGGACAGGGGATTACAAGAGACCCAGTACTTC. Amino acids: CASNRDRGLQETQYF.

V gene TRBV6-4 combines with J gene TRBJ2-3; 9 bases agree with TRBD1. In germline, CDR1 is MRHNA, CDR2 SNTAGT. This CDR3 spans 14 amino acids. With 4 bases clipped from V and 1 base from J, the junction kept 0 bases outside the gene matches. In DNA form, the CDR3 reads TGTGCCAGCAGTGGGACAGGGGGCACAGATACGCAGTATTTT. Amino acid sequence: CASSGTGGTDTQYF.

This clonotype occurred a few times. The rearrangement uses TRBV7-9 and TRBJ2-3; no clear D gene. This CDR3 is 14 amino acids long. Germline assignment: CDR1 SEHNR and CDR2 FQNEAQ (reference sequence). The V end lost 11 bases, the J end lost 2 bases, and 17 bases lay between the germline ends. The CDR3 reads CASNPPAATDTQYF. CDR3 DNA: TGTGCCTCGAACCCCCCGGCGGCCACAGATACGCAGTATTTT.

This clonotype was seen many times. CDR3 DNA sequence: TGTGCCAGCAGTTCGGGACAGCGGGACACTGAAGCTTTCTTT. Translated: CASSSGQRDTEAFF. The chain recombines TRBV28 with TRBJ1-1; 7 positions match TRBD1. Germline CDR1 MDHEN, CDR2 SYDVKM. The CDR3 has 14 amino acids. The V segment lost 4 bases and the J segment 3 bases; nucleotides outside the gene matches: 5.

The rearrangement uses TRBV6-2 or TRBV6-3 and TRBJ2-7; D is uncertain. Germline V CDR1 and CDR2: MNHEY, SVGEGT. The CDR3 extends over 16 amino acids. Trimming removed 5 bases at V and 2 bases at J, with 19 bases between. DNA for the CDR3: TGTGCCAGCAGTCCCCTCGAAGAGCCAGAAGCCTACGAGCAGTACTTC. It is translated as CASSPLEEPEAYEQYF.

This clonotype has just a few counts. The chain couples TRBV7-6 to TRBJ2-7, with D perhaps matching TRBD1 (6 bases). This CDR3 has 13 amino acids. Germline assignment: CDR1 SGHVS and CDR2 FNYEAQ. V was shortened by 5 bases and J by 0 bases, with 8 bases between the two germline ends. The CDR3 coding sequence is TGTGCCAGCAGCCACAGGGCCTCCTACGAGCAGTACTTC. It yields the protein CASSHRASYEQYF.

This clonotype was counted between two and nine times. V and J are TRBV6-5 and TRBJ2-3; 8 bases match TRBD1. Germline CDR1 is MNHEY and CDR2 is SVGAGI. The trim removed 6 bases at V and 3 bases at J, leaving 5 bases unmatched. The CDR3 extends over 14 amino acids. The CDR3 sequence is CASSDGQGTDTQYF. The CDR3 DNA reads TGTGCCAGCAGCGATGGACAGGGTACAGATACGCAGTATTTT.

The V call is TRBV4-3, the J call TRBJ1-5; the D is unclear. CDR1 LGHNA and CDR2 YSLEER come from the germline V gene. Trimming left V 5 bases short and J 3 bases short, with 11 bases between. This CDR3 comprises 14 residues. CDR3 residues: CASSLDPFNQPQHF. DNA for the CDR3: TGCGCCAGCAGCTTAGACCCGTTCAATCAGCCCCAGCATTTT.

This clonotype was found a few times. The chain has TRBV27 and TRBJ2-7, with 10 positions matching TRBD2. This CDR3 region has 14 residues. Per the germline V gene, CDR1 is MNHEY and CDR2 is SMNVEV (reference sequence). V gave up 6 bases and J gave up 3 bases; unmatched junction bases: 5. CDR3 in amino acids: CASRGLATFYEQYF. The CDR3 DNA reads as TGTGCCAGCAGGGGACTAGCGACGTTCTACGAGCAGTACTTC.

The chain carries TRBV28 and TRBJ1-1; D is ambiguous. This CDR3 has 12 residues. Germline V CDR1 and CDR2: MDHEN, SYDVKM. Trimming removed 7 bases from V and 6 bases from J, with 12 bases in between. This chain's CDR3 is CASNSADPEAFF. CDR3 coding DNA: TGTGCCAGCAATTCGGCTGACCCTGAAGCTTTCTTT.

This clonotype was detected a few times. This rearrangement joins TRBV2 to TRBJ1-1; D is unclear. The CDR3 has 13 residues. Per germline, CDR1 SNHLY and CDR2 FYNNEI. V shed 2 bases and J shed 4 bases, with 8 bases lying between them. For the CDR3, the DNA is TGTGCCAGCAGTGAATACCTGGGCACTGAAGCTTTCTTT. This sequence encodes CASSEYLGTEAFF.

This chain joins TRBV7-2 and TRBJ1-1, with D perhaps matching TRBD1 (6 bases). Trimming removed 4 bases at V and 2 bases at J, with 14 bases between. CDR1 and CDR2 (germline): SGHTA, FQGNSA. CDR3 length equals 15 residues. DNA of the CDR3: TGTGCCAGCAGCTCGCCTCAGGGGCCTAACACTGAAGCTTTCTTT. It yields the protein CASSSPQGPNTEAFF.

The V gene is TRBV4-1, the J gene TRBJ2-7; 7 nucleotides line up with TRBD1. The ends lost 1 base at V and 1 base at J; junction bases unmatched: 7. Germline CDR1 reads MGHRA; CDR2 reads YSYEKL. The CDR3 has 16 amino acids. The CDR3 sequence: CASSQAPGQPSYEQYF. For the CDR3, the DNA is TGCGCCAGCAGCCAAGCCCCGGGACAGCCTTCCTACGAGCAGTACTTC.

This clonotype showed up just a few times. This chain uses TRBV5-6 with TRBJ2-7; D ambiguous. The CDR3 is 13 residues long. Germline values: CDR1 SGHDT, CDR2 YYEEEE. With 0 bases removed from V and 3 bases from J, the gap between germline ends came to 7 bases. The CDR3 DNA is TGTGCCAGCAGCTTGGGCACCCGCTACGAGCAGTACTTC. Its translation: CASSLGTRYEQYF.

The CDR3 coding sequence is TGTGCCAGCAGCTTCGATCTGGACTCTGAAGCTTTCTTT. This codes for CASSFDLDSEAFF. This chain uses TRBV7-9 with TRBJ1-1; D ambiguous. The V end lost 3 bases, the J end lost 6 bases, and 11 bases lay between the germline ends. The CDR3 length is 13 residues. Looked up from germline, CDR1 is SEHNR and CDR2 is FQNEAQ (reference sequence). The entire variable domain, with the rest obtained from reference TRBV7-9 and TRBJ1-1, is as follows: DTGVSQNPRHKITKRGQNVTFRCDPISEHNRLYWYRQTLGQGPEFLTYFQNEAQLEKSRLLSDRFSAERPKGSFSTLEIQRTEQGDSAMYLCASSFDLDSEAFFGQGTRLTVV.

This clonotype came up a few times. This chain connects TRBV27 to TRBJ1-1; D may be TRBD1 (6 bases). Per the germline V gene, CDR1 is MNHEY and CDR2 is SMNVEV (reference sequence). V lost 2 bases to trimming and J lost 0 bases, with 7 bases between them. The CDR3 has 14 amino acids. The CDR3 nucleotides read TGTGCCAGCAGTTTACAGGGGCTGAACACTGAAGCTTTCTTT. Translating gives CASSLQGLNTEAFF.

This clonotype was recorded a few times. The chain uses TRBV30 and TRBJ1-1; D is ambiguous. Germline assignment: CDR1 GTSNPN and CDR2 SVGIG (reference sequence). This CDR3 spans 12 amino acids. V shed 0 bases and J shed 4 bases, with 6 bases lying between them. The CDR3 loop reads CAWSVGRTEAFF. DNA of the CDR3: TGTGCCTGGAGTGTAGGGCGCACTGAAGCTTTCTTT.

The CDR3 loop is CASSSLTGNSPLHF. CDR3 sequence (DNA): TGTGCCAGCAGCTCTCTAACGGGAAATTCACCCCTCCACTTT. This chain uses TRBV7-2 with TRBJ1-6; D not certain. The V end was cut by 4 bases, the J end by 7 bases, with 11 bases between. The CDR3 is 14 amino acids. The germline CDR1 and CDR2 sequences are SGHTA and FQGNSA.

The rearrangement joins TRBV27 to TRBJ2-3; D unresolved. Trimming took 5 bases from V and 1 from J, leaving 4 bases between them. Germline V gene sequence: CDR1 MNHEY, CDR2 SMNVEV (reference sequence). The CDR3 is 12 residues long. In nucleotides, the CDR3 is TGTGCCAGCAGTCCCCGCACAGATACGCAGTATTTT. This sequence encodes CASSPRTDTQYF.